One sample yielded the 27 T cell receptor beta chains listed below, sequenced in a study of T cells in Graves' hyperthyroidism and ophthalmopathy. Authors of the study amplified TCR beta CDR3 regions from RNA transcripts. Initially, a first-round RT-PCR of the TCR CDR3 employed the HTBI primer set. Each CDR3 protein gets one entry after TCRdb re-called the multiplex PCR reads with MiXCR. Seen here are hundreds of thousands of distinct CDR3 sequences, less than 25% observed once, and the top ten hold over 30%. Sequenced input: blood. These receptors originate from a man aged 25 to 40 with Graves' ophthalmopathy.

CDR3 coding DNA: TGTGCCAGGAGCGAAAAACAGGGAACCACCGGGGAGCTGTTTTTT. It codes for CARSEKQGTTGELFF. This chain uses TRBV7-2 with TRBJ2-2, with a weak D call TRBD1 (6 bases). CDR3 size: 15 residues. The germline gives CDR1 SGHTA, CDR2 FQGNSA. Trimming took 9 bases from V and 4 from J, leaving 18 bases between them. The full variable domain, with the rest looked up from reference TRBV7-2 and TRBJ2-2, is GAGVSQSPSNKVTEKGKDVELRCDPISGHTALYWYRQSLGQGLEFLIYFQGNSAPDKSGLPSDRFSAERTGGSVSTLTIQRTQQEDSAVYLCARSEKQGTTGELFFGEGSRLTVL.

This clonotype was recorded at least ten times. This sequence joins TRBV5-1 and TRBJ2-3, with 10 bases that match TRBD2. V lost 4 bases to trimming and J lost 6 bases; unmatched junction nucleotides: 17. The CDR3 runs 18 residues. Germline CDR1 SGHRS, CDR2 YFSETQ. The CDR3 loop reads CASSRAPSLAGVSDTQYF. DNA of the CDR3: TGCGCCAGCAGCCGTGCACCGAGTCTAGCGGGAGTCAGTGATACGCAGTATTTT.

This clonotype was counted at least ten times. V and J are TRBV2 and TRBJ1-5, with D tentatively TRBD1 (6 bases). The germline CDR1 and CDR2 sequences are SNHLY and FYNNEI. This CDR3 region has 13 residues. Between the trimmed V and J ends, which lost 8 bases and 3 bases, there was a span of 11 bases. Here the CDR3 DNA reads TGTGCCAGCGATACAGGGTACAATCAGCCCCAGCATTTT. The encoded protein is CASDTGYNQPQHF.

In this sample, this clonotype turned up many times. The CDR3: CASGGRGRNQPQHF. CDR3 coding DNA: TGTGCCAGCGGGGGACGCGGTCGCAATCAGCCCCAGCATTTT. The chain joins TRBV28 to TRBJ1-5, with a weak D call TRBD1 (5 bases). Trimming took off 8 bases at V and 2 bases at J, with 13 bases between the two ends. The CDR3 runs to 14 residues. Looked up from germline, CDR1 is MDHEN and CDR2 is SYDVKM.

Many counts were recorded for this clonotype. The rearrangement links TRBV7-9 to TRBJ2-7; 9 positions agree with TRBD2. With 1 base clipped from V and 0 bases from J, the junction kept 7 bases outside the gene matches. Germline V gene lookup returns CDR1 SEHNR and CDR2 FQNEAQ (reference sequence). The CDR3 covers 17 residues. This CDR3 reads CASSLVASGTLSYEQYF. CDR3 bases: TGTGCCAGCAGCTTAGTAGCTAGCGGGACTCTCTCCTACGAGCAGTACTTC.

This clonotype was recorded at least ten times. The chain combines TRBV11-2 with TRBJ2-4; possible D gene TRBD1, 5 bases. Per germline, CDR1 SGHAT and CDR2 FQNNGV. The CDR3 length is 15 residues. With 5 bases removed from V and 3 bases from J, the gap between germline ends came to 14 bases. The CDR3 DNA reads TGTGCCAGCAGCCCAAGGGTAACAGGCAAAAACATTCAGTACTTC. Its protein is CASSPRVTGKNIQYF.

This clonotype was detected a few times. The V call is TRBV6-1, the J call TRBJ2-2; D unclear. V lost 6 bases and J 7 bases, leaving 9 bases between the germline ends. Looked up from germline, CDR1 is MNHNS and CDR2 is SASEGT. There are 12 residues in the CDR3. The CDR3 DNA follows: TGTGCCAGCAGCATGACACGCGGGGAGCTGTTTTTT. This translates into CASSMTRGELFF.

The rearrangement joins TRBV3-1 to TRBJ2-1; possibly TRBD1 or TRBD2 for D (5 bases each). Trimming shortened V by 5 bases and J by 5 bases, and 16 bases separated the two germline ends. The CDR3 loop spans 15 amino acids. CDR1 and CDR2 from the germline V gene are LGHDT and YNNKEL (reference sequence). The CDR3 reads CASSSQPGRHNEQFF. DNA for the CDR3: TGTGCCAGCAGCTCACAACCGGGACGTCACAATGAGCAGTTCTTC.

The chain has TRBV6-5 and TRBJ2-7; perhaps D is TRBD1 or TRBD2 (6 bases each). V was trimmed by 0 bases and J by 3 bases, leaving 15 bases between them. The CDR3 extends over 16 amino acids. The germline gives CDR1 MNHEY, CDR2 SVGAGI. The CDR3: CASSYSIVGGGYEQYF. The CDR3 region has the DNA TGTGCCAGCAGTTACTCGATCGTCGGGGGCGGCTACGAGCAGTACTTC.

This clonotype was picked up one time. CDR3: CASSPAGVGTEAFF. Written as DNA, the CDR3 is TGTGCCAGCAGCCCCGCGGGTGTGGGCACTGAAGCTTTCTTT. J is TRBJ1-1 and V is TRBV7-9; D gene unclear. Trimming took 5 bases from V and 4 from J, leaving 14 bases between them. Germline loops: CDR1 SEHNR, CDR2 FQNEAQ (reference sequence). The CDR3 runs to 14 residues.

The rearrangement links TRBV14 to TRBJ1-2, with D hard to call. The CDR3 extends over 15 amino acids. V lost 0 bases and J 1 base, leaving 9 bases between the germline ends. Per germline, CDR1 SGHDN and CDR2 FVKESK. CDR3 sequence (DNA): TGTGCCAGCAGCCAAGAGGCAGGCCATAACTATGGCTACACCTTC. It translates to CASSQEAGHNYGYTF.

The table lists this clonotype with many counts. V and J are TRBV20-1 and TRBJ2-7; perhaps TRBD1 as D (6 bases). The V gene lost 3 bases and the J gene lost 1 base, with 13 bases spanning the gap. Germline-derived CDR1 and CDR2 are DFQATT and SNEGSKA (reference sequence). The CDR3 has 14 residues. CDR3 sequence (DNA): TGCAGTGCTAGCGGGACACCCAATTCCTACGAGCAGTACTTC. Translating it yields CSASGTPNSYEQYF.

This clonotype appeared a few times. The rearrangement joins TRBV2 to TRBJ1-2; TRBD1 matches at 8 bases. Unmatched junction bases numbered 10, after V lost 5 bases and J lost 8 bases. Germline values: CDR1 SNHLY, CDR2 FYNNEI. This CDR3 comprises 14 residues. CDR3 residues: CASSSSQGARGYTF. In DNA, the CDR3 is TGTGCCAGCAGTTCCTCCCAGGGGGCGCGAGGCTACACCTTC.

Of note for this clonotype: This CDR3 is missing its conserved last phenylalanine or tryptophan, likely due to a read error. The chain carries TRBV7-3 and TRBJ1-3, with unresolved D. Germline V gene lookup returns CDR1 SGHTA and CDR2 FQGTGA. The germline V and J ends were trimmed by 2 bases and 4 bases, with 6 bases remaining between them. The CDR3 runs 13 residues. The DNA of the CDR3 is TGTGCCAGCAGCTTAGGATTAGGAAACACCATATATTCT. Translated, it gives CASSLGLGNTIYS.

This clonotype was found many times. The CDR3 nucleotides are TGCAGTGCTTCGGGACTAGCGGGAACCTACGAGCAGTACTTC. This codes for CSASGLAGTYEQYF. V gene TRBV20-1 combines with J gene TRBJ2-7; 13 bases fit TRBD2. The CDR3 is made up of 14 amino acids. The J segment lost 2 bases and the V segment lost 5 bases, leaving 3 bases of the junction unmatched. The V gene's germline CDR1 is DFQATT and CDR2 SNEGSKA (reference sequence).

This clonotype was seen only a few times. CDR3 residues: CSARDGLAGNLRNEQFF. The CDR3 DNA sequence: TGCAGTGCTAGAGATGGACTAGCGGGCAATCTAAGGAATGAGCAGTTCTTC. The chain has TRBV20-1 and TRBJ2-1, with 11 bases that match TRBD2. V shed 0 bases, J shed 7 bases, and the junction held 11 bases outside the gene matches. This CDR3 comprises 17 residues. Germline V gene data show CDR1 as DFQATT and CDR2 as SNEGSKA (reference sequence).

The chain joins TRBV7-9 to TRBJ1-4; no firm D call. The germline V gene encodes CDR1 SEHNR and CDR2 FQNEAQ (reference sequence). Trimming removed 5 bases from V and 7 bases from J, with 11 bases in between. The CDR3 runs to 13 residues. CDR3 amino acids: CASSPQQREKLFF. In DNA, the CDR3 is TGTGCCAGCAGCCCCCAACAGCGTGAAAAACTGTTTTTT. Combining the CDR3 with reference TRBV7-9 and TRBJ1-4 gives the whole variable domain DTGVSQNPRHKITKRGQNVTFRCDPISEHNRLYWYRQTLGQGPEFLTYFQNEAQLEKSRLLSDRFSAERPKGSFSTLEIQRTEQGDSAMYLCASSPQQREKLFFGSGTQLSVL.

As to this clonotype: Since no conserved phenylalanine or tryptophan closes the CDR3, a read error is the likely cause. CDR3 in amino acids: CASSEIGSNTEAFL. CDR3 in DNA: TGTGCCAGCAGTGAAATTGGCAGCAACACTGAAGCTTTCCTT. The gene calls are TRBV6-1 and TRBJ1-1, with D hard to call. Trimming removed 2 bases at V and 2 bases at J, with 9 bases between. Looked up from germline, CDR1 is MNHNS and CDR2 is SASEGT. The CDR3 runs to 14 residues.

The V and J genes are TRBV27 and TRBJ2-7, with 8 bases that match TRBD1. V was pared by 0 bases and J by 5 bases, with 12 bases of the junction left unmatched. This CDR3 comprises 17 residues. CDR1 MNHEY and CDR2 SMNVEV come from the germline V gene (reference sequence). Here the CDR3 DNA reads TGTGCCAGCAGTTTATCGCCGCTAGGACAGGGATCCCACGAGCAGTACTTC. Its translation: CASSLSPLGQGSHEQYF.

Details on this clonotype: At one boundary the junction diverges from the germline segment, which might be a read error. The genes are TRBV7-9 and TRBJ2-1; 7 positions agree with TRBD2. CDR3 size: 16 residues. The germline V gene has CDR1 SEHNR and CDR2 FQNEAQ (reference sequence). CDR3: CASSLLGGMRHNEQLF. CDR3 nucleotides: TGTGCCAGCAGCTTACTCGGGGGGATGCGGCACAATGAGCAGCTCTTC.

The V and J genes are TRBV5-5 and TRBJ2-3; 9 nucleotides align to TRBD2. Trimming cost V 6 bases and J 0 bases; bases outside gene matches: 8. The CDR3 spans 16 residues. Germline CDR1 SGHKS, CDR2 YYEKEE (reference sequence). CDR3 amino acids: CASTPIAGESTDTQYF. CDR3 sequence (DNA): TGTGCCAGCACCCCGATAGCGGGAGAGAGCACAGATACGCAGTATTTT.

The sample holds a few counts of this clonotype. The chain carries TRBV6-2 or TRBV6-3 and TRBJ1-2; 7 nucleotides agree with TRBD1. Looked up from germline, CDR1 is MNHEY and CDR2 is SVGEGT. The CDR3 has 16 amino acids. The ends lost 5 bases at V and 2 bases at J; junction bases unmatched: 11. This chain's CDR3 is CASSDLPGQKNYGYTF. CDR3 sequence (DNA): TGTGCCAGCAGTGACCTTCCGGGACAGAAAAACTATGGCTACACCTTC.

The chain joins TRBV4-1 to TRBJ1-6; tentatively, D is TRBD1 (6 bases). The germline V and J ends were trimmed by 4 bases and 9 bases, with 7 bases remaining between them. The CDR3 runs to 12 residues. CDR1 and CDR2 from the germline V gene are MGHRA and YSYEKL. CDR3 amino acids: CASSLQGSPLHF. As DNA, the CDR3 is TGCGCCAGCAGCCTACAGGGTTCACCCCTCCACTTT.

This clonotype came up once. The chain recombines TRBV6-2 or TRBV6-3 with TRBJ2-4; TRBD1 matches at 7 bases. Trimming cost V 8 bases and J 0 bases; bases outside gene matches: 7. This CDR3 comprises 15 residues. From germline, CDR1 is MNHEY and CDR2 SVGEGT. The CDR3 nucleotides read TGTGCCAGCGGGTCCAGGGGGATAGCCAAAAACATTCAGTACTTC. This encodes CASGSRGIAKNIQYF.

This rearrangement joins TRBV5-6 to TRBJ2-5; 7 bases fit TRBD2. J was trimmed by 5 bases and V by 3 bases; bases with no gene match: 7. The CDR3 is 14 residues long. Germline V gene lookup returns CDR1 SGHDT and CDR2 YYEEEE. The CDR3 sequence: CASSYVQGGETQYF. The CDR3 bases are TGTGCCAGCAGCTATGTCCAGGGAGGGGAGACCCAGTACTTC.

This clonotype was counted between two and nine times. This chain uses TRBV12-3 or TRBV12-4 with TRBJ1-6, with no clear D. This CDR3 is 13 amino acids long. V dropped 6 bases and J dropped 10 bases, with 13 bases sitting between them. CDR3 sequence: CASSLFSQSPLHF. The CDR3 nucleotides are TGTGCCAGCAGCCTTTTTTCTCAATCACCCCTCCACTTT.

The chain recombines TRBV12-3 or TRBV12-4 with TRBJ2-2; D is uncertain. The CDR3 is 15 residues long. The V end lost 3 bases, the J end lost 1 base, and 9 bases lay between the germline ends. CDR3 DNA: TGTGCCAGCAGTTTTGGGCAGAAGAACACCGGGGAGCTGTTTTTT. It yields the protein CASSFGQKNTGELFF.